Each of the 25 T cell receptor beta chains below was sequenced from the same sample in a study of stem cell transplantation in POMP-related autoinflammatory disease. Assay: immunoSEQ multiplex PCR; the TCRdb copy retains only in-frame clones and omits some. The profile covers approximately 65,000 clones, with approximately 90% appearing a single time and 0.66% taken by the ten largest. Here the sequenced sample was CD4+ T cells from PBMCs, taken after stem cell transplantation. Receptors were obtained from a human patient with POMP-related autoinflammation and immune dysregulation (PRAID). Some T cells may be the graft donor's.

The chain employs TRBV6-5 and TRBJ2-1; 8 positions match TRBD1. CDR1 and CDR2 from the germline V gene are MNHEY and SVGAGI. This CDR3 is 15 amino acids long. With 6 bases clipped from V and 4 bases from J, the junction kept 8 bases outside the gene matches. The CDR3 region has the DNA TGTGCCAGCAGGGCCGGGACAGGAGATTACAATGAGCAGTTCTTC. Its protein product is CASRAGTGDYNEQFF.

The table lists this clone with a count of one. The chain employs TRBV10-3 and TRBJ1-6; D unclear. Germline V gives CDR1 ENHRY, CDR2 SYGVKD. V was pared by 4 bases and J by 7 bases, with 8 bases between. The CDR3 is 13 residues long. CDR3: CAISGTLNSPLHF. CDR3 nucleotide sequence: TGTGCCATCAGTGGCACATTGAATTCACCCCTCCACTTT.

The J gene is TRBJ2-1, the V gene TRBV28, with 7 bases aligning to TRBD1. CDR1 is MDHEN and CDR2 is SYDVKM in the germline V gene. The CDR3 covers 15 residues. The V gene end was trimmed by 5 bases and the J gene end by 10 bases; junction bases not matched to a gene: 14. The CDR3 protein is CASSPRDSYAEEQFF. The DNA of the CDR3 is TGTGCCAGCAGTCCCCGGGACAGTTACGCGGAGGAGCAGTTCTTC.

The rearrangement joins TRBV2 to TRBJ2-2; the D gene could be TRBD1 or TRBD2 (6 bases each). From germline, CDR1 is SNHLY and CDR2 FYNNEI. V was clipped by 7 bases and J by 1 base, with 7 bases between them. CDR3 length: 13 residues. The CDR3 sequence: CASKGGNTGELFF. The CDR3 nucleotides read TGTGCCAGCAAGGGGGGGAACACCGGGGAGCTGTTTTTT. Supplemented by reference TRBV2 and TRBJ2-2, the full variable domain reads EPEVTQTPSHQVTQMGQEVILRCVPISNHLYFYWYRQILGQKVEFLVSFYNNEISEKSEIFDDQFSVERPDGSNFTLKIRSTKLEDSAMYFCASKGGNTGELFFGEGSRLTVL.

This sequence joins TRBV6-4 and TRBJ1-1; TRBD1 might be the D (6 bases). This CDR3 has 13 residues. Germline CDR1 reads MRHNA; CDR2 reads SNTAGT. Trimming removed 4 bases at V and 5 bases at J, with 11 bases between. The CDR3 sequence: CASSAQGGTEAFF. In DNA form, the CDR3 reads TGTGCCAGCAGTGCACAGGGAGGGACTGAAGCTTTCTTT.

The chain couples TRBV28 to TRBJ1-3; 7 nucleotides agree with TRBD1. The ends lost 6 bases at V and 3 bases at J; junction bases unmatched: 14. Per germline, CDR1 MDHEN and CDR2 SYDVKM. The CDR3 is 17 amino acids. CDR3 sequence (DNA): TGTGCCAGCAGACGCCTAGGGGGCAGCGCGTATGGAAACACCATATATTTT. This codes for CASRRLGGSAYGNTIYF.

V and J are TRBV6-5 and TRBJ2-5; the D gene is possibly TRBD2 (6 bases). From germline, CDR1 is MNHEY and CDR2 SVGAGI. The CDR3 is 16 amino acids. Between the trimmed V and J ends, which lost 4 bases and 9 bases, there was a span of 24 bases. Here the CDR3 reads CASSSPGGSPRWAQYF. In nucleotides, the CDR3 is TGTGCCAGCAGTTCCCCTGGGGGGAGCCCCAGATGGGCCCAGTACTTC.

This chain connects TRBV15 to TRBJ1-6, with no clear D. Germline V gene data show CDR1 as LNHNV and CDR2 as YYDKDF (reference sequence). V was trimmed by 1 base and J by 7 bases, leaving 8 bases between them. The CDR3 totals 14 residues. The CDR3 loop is CATSRVQANSPLHF. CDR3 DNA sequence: TGTGCCACCAGCAGAGTCCAGGCCAATTCACCCCTCCACTTT.

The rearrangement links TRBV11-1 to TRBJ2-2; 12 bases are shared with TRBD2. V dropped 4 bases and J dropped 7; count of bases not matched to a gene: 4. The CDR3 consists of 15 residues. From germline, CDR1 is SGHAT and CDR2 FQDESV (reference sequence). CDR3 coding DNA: TGTGCCAGCAGCTACGGACTAGCGGGGATCGGGGAGCTGTTTTTT. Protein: CASSYGLAGIGELFF.

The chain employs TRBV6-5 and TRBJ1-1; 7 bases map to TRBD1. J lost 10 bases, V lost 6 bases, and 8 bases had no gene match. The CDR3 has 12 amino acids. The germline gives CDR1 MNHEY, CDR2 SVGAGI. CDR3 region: CASSSQDRRAFF. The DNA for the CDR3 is TGTGCCAGCAGCAGTCAGGACAGGAGAGCTTTCTTT.

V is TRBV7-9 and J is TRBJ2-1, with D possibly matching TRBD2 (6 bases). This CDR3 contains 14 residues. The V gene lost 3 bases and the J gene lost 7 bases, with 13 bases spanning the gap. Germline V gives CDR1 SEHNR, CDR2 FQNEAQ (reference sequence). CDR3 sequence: CASSFAGLANEQFF. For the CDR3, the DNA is TGTGCCAGCAGCTTTGCGGGGCTAGCGAATGAGCAGTTCTTC.

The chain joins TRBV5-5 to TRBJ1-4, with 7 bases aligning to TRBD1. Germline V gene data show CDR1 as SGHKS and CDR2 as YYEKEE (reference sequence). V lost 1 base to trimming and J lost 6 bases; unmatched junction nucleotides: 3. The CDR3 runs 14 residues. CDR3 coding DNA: TGTGCCAGCAGCTTGAACAGGGGTGATGAAAAACTGTTTTTT. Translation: CASSLNRGDEKLFF.

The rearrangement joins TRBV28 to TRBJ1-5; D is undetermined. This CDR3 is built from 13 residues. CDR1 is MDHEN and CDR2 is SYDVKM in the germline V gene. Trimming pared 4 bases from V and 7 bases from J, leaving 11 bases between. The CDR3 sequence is CASSSQTEQPQHF. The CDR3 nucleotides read TGTGCCAGCAGTTCCCAAACGGAGCAGCCCCAGCATTTT.

The CDR3 sequence: CASSLDREFFYGANVLTF. CDR3 coding DNA: TGTGCCAGCAGCTTGGACAGGGAGTTCTTCTATGGGGCCAACGTCCTGACTTTC. The chain has TRBV5-4 and TRBJ2-6, with TRBD1 as a possible D gene (6 bases). There are 18 residues in the CDR3. CDR1 is SGHNT, CDR2 YYREEE, per germline (reference sequence). Trimming stripped 0 bases from V and 3 bases from J, with 16 bases between.

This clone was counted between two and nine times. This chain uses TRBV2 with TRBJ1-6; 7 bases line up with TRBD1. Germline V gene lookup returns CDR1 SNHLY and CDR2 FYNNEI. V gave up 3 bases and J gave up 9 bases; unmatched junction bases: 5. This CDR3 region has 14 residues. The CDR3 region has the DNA TGTGCCAGCAGTGATACAGGGGTCTTTTCACCCCTCCACTTT. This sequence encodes CASSDTGVFSPLHF.

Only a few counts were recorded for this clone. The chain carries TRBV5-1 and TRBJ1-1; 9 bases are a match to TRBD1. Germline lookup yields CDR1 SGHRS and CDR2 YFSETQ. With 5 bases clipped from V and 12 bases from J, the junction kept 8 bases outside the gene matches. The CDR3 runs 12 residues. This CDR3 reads CASRPGQGSSFF. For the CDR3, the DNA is TGCGCCAGCAGACCGGGACAGGGCTCTTCTTTCTTT.

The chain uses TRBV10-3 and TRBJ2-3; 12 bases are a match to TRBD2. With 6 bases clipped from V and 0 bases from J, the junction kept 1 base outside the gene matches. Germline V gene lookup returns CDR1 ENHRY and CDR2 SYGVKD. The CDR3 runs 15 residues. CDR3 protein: CAISGLAGSTDTQYF. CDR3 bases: TGTGCCATCAGCGGACTAGCGGGAAGCACAGATACGCAGTATTTT.

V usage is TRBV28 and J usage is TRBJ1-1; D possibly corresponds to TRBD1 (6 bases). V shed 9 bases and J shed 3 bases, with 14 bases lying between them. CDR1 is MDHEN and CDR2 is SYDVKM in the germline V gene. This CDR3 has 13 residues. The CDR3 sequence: CASLQGAYTEAFF. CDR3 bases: TGTGCCAGTCTACAGGGAGCCTACACTGAAGCTTTCTTT.

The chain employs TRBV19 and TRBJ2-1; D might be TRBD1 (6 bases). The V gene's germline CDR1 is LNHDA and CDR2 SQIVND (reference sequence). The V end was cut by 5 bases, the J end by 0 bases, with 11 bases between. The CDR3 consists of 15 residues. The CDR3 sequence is CASSGQQHSYNEQFF. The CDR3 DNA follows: TGTGCCAGTAGTGGACAGCAACACTCCTACAATGAGCAGTTCTTC.

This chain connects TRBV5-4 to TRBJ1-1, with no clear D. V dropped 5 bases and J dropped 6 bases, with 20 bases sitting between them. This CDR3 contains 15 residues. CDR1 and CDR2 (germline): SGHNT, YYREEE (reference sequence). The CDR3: CASSKTRFSGAEAFF. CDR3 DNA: TGTGCCAGCAGTAAGACACGCTTCTCTGGCGCTGAAGCTTTCTTT. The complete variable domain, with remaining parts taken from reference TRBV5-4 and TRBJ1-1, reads ETGVTQSPTHLIKTRGQQVTLRCSSQSGHNTVSWYQQALGQGPQFIFQYYREEENGRGNFPPRFSGLQFPNYSSELNVNALELDDSALYLCASSKTRFSGAEAFFGQGTRLTVV.

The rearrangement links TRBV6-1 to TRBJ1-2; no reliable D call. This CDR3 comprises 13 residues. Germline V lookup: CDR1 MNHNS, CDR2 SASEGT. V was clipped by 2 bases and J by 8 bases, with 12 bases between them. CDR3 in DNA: TGTGCCAGCAGTGAATCGGGCCGCCGAGGCTACACCTTC. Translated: CASSESGRRGYTF.

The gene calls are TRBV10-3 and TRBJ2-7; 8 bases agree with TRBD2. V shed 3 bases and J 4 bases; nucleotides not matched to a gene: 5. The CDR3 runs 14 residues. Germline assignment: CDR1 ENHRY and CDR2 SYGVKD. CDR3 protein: CAISEGASGYEQYF. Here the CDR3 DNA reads TGTGCCATCAGTGAAGGGGCTAGCGGGTACGAGCAGTACTTC.

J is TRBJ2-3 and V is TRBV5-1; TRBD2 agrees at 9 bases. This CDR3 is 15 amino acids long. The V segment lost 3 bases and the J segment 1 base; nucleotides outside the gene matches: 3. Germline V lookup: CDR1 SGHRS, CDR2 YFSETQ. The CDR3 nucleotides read TGCGCCAGCAGCTCAGCGGGAGGTCGCACAGATACGCAGTATTTT. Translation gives CASSSAGGRTDTQYF.

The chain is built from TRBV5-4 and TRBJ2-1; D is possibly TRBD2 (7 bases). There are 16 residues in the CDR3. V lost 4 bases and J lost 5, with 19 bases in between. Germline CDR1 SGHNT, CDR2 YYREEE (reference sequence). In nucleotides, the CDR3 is TGTGCCAGCAGCCCAAGGTGGGGGGGCGGACACAATGAGCAGTTCTTC. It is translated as CASSPRWGGGHNEQFF.

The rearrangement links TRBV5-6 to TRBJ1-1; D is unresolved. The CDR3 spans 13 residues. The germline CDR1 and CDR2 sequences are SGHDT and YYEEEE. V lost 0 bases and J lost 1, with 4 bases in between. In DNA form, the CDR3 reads TGTGCCAGCAGCTTGGCGTGGAACACTGAAGCTTTCTTT. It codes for CASSLAWNTEAFF.